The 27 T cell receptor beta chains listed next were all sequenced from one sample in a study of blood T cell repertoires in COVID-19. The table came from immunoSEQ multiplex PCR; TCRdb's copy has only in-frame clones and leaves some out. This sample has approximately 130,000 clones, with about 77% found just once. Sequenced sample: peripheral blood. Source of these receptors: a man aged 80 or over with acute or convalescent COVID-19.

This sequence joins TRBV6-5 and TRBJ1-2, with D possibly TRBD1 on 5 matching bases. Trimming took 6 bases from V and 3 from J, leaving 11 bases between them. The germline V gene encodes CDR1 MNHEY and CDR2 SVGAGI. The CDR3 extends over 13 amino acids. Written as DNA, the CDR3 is TGTGCCAGCAGCCTTGGGACTGACTATGGCTACACCTTC. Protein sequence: CASSLGTDYGYTF.

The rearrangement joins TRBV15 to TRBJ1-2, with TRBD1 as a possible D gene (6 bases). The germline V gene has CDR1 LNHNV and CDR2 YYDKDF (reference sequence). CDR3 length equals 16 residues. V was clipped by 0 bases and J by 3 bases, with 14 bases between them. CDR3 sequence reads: CATSRDRDTPYYGYTF. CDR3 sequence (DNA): TGTGCCACCAGCAGAGATCGGGACACTCCGTACTATGGCTACACCTTC.

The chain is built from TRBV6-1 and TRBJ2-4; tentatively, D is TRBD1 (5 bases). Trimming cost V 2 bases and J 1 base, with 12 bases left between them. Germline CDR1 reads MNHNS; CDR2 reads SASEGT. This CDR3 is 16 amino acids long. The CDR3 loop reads CASSERQGTAKNIQYF. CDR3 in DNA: TGTGCCAGCAGTGAACGGCAGGGCACGGCCAAAAACATTCAGTACTTC.

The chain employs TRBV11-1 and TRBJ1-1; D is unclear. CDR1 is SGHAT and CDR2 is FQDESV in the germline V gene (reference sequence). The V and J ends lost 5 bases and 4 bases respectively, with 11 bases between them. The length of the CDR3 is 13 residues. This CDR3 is CASSLGRGTEAFF. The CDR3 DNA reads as TGTGCCAGCAGCCTCGGACGGGGCACTGAAGCTTTCTTT.

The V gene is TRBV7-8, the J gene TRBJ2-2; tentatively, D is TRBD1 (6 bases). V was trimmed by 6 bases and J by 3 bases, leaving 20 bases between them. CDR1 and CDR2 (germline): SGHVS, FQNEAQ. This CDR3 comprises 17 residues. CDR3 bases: TGTGCCAGCAGGAGCCCCACTGGGGGCGGTGACACCGGGGAGCTGTTTTTT. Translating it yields CASRSPTGGGDTGELFF.

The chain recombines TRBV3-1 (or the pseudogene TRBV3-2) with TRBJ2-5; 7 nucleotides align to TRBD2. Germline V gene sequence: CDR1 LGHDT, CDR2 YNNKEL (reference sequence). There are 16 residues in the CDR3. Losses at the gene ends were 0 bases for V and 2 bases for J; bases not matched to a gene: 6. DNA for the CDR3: TGTGCCAGCAGCCAAGAGGTACTAGCGAGTCAAGAGACCCAGTACTTC. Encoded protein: CASSQEVLASQETQYF.

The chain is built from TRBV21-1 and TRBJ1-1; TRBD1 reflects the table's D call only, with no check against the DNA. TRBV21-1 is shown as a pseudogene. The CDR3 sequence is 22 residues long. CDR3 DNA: TGTGCCAGCAGCAAAGTAAACTTTGGGGTAAAAACAGGCCATGACATGAACACTGAAGCTTTCTTT. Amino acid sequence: CASSKVNFGVKTGHDMNTEAFF.

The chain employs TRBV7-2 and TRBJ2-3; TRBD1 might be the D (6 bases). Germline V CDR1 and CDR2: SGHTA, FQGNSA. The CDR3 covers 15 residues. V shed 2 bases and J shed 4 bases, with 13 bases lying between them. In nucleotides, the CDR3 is TGTGCCAGCAGCTTAAACAGGGAGCCCCCAGATACGCAGTATTTT. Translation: CASSLNREPPDTQYF.

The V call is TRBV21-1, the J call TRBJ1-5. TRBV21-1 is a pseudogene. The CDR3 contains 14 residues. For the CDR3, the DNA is TGTGGTCAAAAGGACCGTTGGAGGATGACGCCCCAGCATTTT. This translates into CGQKDRWRMTPQHF.

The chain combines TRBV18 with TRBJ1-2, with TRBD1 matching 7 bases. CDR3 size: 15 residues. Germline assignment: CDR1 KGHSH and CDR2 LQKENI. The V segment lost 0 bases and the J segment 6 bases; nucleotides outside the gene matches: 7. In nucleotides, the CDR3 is TGTGCCAGCTCACCACCGAAGGTGACAGGGCATGGCTACACCTTC. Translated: CASSPPKVTGHGYTF.

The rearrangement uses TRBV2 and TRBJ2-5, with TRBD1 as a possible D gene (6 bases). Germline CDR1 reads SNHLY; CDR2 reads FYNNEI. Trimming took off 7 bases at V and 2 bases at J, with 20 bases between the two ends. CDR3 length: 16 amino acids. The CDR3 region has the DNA TGTGCCAGCATTCCAGGTCGCGCAGGGGCACAAGAGACCCAGTACTTC. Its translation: CASIPGRAGAQETQYF. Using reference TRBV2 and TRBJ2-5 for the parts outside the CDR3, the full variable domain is EPEVTQTPSHQVTQMGQEVILRCVPISNHLYFYWYRQILGQKVEFLVSFYNNEISEKSEIFDDQFSVERPDGSNFTLKIRSTKLEDSAMYFCASIPGRAGAQETQYFGPGTRLLVL.

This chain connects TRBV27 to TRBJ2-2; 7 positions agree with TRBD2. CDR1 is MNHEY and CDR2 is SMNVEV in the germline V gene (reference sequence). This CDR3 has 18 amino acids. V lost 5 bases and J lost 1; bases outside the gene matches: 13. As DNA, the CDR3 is TGTGCCAGCAGTCCGACCGGCGGGAGAATCCTGAACACCGGGGAGCTGTTTTTT. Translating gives CASSPTGGRILNTGELFF.

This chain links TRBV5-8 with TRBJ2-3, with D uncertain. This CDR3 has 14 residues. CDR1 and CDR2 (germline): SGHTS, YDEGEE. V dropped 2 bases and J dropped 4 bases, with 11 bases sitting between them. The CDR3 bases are TGTGCCAGCAGCTTTGAGCGTACCCCAGATACGCAGTATTTT. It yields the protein CASSFERTPDTQYF.

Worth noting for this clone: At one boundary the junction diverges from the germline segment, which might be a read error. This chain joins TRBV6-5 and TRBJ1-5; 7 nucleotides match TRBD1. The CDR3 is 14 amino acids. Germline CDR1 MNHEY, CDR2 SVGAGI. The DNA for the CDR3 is TGTGCCAGCCAAGATGGGACAGCTAATCGGCCCCAGCATTTT. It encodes CASQDGTANRPQHF.

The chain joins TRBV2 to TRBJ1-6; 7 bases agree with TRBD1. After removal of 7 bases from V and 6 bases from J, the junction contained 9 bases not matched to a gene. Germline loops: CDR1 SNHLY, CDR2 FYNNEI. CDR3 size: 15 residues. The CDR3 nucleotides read TGTGCCAGCAAACCCGGGACAGTTTTTAATTCACCCCTCCACTTT. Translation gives CASKPGTVFNSPLHF.

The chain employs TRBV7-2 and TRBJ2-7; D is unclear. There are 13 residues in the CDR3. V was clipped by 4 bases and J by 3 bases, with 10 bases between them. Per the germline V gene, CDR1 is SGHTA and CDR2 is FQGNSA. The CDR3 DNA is TGTGCCAGCAGCTCCCTCCCCGGCTACGAGCAGTACTTC. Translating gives CASSSLPGYEQYF.

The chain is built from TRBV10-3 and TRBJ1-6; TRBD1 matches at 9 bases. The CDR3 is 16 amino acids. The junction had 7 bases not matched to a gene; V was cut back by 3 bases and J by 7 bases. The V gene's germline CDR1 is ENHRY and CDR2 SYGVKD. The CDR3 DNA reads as TGTGCCATCAGTGAAAGAGGACAGGGGAACAATTCACCCCTCCACTTT. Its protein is CAISERGQGNNSPLHF.

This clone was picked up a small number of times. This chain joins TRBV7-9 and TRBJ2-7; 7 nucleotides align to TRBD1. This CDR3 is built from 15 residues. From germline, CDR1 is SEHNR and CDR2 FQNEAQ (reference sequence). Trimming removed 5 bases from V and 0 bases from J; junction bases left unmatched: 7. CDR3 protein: CASSPTGASSYEQYF. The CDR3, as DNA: TGTGCCAGCAGCCCAACAGGGGCTAGCTCCTACGAGCAGTACTTC.

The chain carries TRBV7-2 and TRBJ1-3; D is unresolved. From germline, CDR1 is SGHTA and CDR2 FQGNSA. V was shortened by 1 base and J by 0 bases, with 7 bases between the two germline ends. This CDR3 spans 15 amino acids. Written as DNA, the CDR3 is TGTGCCAGCAGCTTAGGGAGATTCTCTGGAAACACCATATATTTT. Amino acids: CASSLGRFSGNTIYF.

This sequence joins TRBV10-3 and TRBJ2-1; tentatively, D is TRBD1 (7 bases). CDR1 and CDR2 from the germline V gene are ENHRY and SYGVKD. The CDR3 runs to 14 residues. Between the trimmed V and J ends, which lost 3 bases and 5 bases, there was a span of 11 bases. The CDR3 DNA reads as TGTGCCATCAGTGAACGGGGGACAGACAATGAGCAGTTCTTC. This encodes CAISERGTDNEQFF.

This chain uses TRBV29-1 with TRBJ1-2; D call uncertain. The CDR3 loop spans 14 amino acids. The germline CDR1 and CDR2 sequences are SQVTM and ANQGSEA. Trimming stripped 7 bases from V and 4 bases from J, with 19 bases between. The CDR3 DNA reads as TGCAGCGCGATAAAGGATATAGGAGGCTATGGCTACACCTTC. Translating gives CSAIKDIGGYGYTF.

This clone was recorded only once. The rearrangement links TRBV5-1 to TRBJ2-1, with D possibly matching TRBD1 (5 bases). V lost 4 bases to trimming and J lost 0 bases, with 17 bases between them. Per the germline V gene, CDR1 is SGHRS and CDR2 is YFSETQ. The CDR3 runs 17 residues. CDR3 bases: TGCGCCAGCAGCGTTTCGGACACCCTATCCTCCTACAATGAGCAGTTCTTC. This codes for CASSVSDTLSSYNEQFF.

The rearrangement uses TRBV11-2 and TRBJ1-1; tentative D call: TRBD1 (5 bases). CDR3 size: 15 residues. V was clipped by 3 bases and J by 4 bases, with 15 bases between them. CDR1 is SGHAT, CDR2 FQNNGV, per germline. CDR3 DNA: TGTGCCAGCAGCTTCGGGGGACGCCTGGGCACTGAAGCTTTCTTT. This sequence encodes CASSFGGRLGTEAFF.

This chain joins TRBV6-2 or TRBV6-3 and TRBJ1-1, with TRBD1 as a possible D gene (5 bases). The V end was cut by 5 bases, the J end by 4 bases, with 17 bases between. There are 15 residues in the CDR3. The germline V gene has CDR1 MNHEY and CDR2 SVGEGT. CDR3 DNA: TGTGCCAGCAGTGGGCTGGGGGAGGTTATCACTGAAGCTTTCTTT. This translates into CASSGLGEVITEAFF.

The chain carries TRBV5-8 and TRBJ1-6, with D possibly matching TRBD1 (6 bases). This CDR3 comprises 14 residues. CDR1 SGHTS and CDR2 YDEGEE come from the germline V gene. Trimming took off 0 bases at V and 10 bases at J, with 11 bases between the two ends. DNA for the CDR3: TGTGCCAGCAGCTTGGACAGGGTGGGGTCACCCCTCCACTTT. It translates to CASSLDRVGSPLHF.

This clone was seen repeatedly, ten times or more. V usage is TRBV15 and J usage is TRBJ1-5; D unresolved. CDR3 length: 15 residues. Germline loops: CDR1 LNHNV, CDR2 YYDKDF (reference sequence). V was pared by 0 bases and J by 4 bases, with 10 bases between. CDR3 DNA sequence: TGTGCCACCAGCAGAGAATTTGGGGAGAATCAGCCCCAGCATTTT. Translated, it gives CATSREFGENQPQHF.

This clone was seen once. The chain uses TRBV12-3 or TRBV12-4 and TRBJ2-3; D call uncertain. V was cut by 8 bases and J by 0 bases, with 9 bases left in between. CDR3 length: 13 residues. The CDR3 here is CASRLASTDTQYF. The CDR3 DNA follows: TGTGCCAGCCGATTGGCCAGCACAGATACGCAGTATTTT.